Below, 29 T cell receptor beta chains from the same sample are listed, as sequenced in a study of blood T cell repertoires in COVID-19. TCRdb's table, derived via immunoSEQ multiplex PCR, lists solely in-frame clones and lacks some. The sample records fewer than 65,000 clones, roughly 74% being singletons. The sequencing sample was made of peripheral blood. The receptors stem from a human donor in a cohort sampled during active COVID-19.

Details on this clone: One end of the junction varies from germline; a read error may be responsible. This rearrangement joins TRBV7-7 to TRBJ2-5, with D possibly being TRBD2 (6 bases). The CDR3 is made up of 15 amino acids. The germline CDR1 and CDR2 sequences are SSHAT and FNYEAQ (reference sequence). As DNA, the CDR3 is TGTGCTAGCAGCTTAAGGCGGGGCGGGCAAGAGACCCAGTACTTC. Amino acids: CASSLRRGGQETQYF.

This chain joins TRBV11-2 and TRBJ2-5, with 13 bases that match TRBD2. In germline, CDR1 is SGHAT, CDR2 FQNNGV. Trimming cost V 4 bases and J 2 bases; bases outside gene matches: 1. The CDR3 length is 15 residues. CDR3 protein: CASSWGLAGQETQYF. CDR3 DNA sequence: TGTGCCAGCAGCTGGGGACTAGCGGGGCAAGAGACCCAGTACTTC.

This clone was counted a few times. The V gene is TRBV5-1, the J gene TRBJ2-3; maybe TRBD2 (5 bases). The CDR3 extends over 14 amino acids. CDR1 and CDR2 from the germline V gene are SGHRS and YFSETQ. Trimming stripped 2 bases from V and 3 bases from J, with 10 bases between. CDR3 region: CASSFSESTDTQYF. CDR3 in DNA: TGCGCCAGCAGCTTTAGCGAATCAACAGATACGCAGTATTTT. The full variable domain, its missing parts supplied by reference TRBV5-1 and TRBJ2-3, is KAGVTQTPRYLIKTRGQQVTLSCSPISGHRSVSWYQQTPGQGLQFLFEYFSETQRNKGNFPGRFSGRQFSNSRSEMNVSTLELGDSALYLCASSFSESTDTQYFGPGTRLTVL.

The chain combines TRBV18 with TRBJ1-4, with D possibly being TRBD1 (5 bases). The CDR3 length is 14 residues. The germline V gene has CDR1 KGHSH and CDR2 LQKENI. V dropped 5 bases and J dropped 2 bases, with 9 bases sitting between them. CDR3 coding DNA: TGTGCCAGCTCAATACAGGTCACTAATGAAAAACTGTTTTTT. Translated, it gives CASSIQVTNEKLFF.

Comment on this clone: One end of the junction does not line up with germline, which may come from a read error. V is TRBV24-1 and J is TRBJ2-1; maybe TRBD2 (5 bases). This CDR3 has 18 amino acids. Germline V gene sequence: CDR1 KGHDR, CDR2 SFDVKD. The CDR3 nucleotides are TGTGCCACCAGTAATTTTCCCGGGATCGGAGGCTCCTACAATGAGCAGTTCTTC. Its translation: CATSNFPGIGGSYNEQFF.

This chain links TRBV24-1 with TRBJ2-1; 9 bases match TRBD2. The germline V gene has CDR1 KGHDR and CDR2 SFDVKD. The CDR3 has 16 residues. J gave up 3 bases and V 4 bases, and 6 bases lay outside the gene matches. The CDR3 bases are TGTGCCACCAGTGACCCCGCAGCGGGAGGCTACAATGAGCAGTTCTTC. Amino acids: CATSDPAAGGYNEQFF.

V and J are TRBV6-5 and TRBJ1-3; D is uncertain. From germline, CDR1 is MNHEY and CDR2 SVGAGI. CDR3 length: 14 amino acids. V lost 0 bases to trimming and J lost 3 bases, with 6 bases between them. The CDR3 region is CASSYSISGNTIYF. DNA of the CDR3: TGTGCCAGCAGTTACTCGATCAGTGGAAACACCATATATTTT.

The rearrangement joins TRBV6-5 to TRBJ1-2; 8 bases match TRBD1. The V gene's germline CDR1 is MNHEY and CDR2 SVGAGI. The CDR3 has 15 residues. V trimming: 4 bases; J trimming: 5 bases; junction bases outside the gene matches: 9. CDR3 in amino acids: CASSSWTGPIYGYTF. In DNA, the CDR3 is TGTGCCAGCAGTTCATGGACAGGGCCGATTTATGGCTACACCTTC.

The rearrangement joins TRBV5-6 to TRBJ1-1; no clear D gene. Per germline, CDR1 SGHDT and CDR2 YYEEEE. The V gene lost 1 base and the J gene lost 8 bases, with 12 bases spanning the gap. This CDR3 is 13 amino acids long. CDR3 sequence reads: CASSLFISEEAFF. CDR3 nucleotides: TGTGCCAGCAGCTTGTTTATCTCGGAGGAAGCTTTCTTT.

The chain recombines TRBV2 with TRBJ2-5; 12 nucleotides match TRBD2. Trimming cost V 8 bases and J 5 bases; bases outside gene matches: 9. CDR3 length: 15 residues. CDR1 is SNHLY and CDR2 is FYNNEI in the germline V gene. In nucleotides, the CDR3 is TGTGCCAGCTCTAGCGGGGGGGCCGCCCAGGAGACCCAGTACTTC. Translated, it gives CASSSGGAAQETQYF.

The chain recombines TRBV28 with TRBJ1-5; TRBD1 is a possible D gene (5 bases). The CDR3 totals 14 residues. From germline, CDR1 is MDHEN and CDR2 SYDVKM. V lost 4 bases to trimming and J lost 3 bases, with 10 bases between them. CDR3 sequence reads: CASSYDRYNQPQHF. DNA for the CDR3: TGTGCCAGCAGTTACGACAGATACAATCAGCCCCAGCATTTT. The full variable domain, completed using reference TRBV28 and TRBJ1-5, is DVKVTQSSRYLVKRTGEKVFLECVQDMDHENMFWYRQDPGLGLRLIYFSYDVKMKEKGDIPEGYSVSREKKERFSLILESASTNQTSMYLCASSYDRYNQPQHFGDGTRLSIL.

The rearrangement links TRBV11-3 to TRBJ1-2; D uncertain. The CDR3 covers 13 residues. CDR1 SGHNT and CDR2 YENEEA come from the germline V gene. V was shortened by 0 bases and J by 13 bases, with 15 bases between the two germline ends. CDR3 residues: CASSLEGGKGLTF. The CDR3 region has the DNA TGTGCCAGCAGCTTAGAAGGAGGAAAGGGTCTCACCTTC. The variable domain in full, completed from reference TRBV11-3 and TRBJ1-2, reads EAGVVQSPRYKIIEKKQPVAFWCNPISGHNTLYWYLQNLGQGPELLIRYENEEAVDDSQLPKDRFSAERLKGVDSTLKIQPAELGDSAVYLCASSLEGGKGLTFGSGTRLTVV.

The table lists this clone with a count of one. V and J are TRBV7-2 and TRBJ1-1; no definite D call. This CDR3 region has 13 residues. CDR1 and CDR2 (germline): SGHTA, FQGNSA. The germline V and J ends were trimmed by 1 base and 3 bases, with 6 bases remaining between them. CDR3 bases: TGTGCCAGCAGCTTAGAACAGTACACTGAAGCTTTCTTT. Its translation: CASSLEQYTEAFF.

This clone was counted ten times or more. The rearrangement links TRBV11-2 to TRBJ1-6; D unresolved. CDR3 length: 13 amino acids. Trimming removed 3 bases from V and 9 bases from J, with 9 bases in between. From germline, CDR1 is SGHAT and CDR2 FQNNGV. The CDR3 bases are TGTGCCAGCAGCTTCAAGGGAGGTTCACCCCTCCACTTT. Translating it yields CASSFKGGSPLHF.

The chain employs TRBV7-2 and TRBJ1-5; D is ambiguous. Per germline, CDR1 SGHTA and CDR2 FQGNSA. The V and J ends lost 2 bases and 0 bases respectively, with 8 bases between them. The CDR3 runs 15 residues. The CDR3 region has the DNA TGTGCCAGCAGCTTAAACGGGTATAGCAATCAGCCCCAGCATTTT. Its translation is CASSLNGYSNQPQHF.

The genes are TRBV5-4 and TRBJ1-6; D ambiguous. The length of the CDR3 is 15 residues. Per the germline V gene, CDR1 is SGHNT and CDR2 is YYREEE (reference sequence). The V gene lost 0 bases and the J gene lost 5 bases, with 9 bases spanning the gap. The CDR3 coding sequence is TGTGCCAGCAGCTTGGCCGGCGGAAATAATTCACCCCTCCACTTT. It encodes CASSLAGGNNSPLHF.

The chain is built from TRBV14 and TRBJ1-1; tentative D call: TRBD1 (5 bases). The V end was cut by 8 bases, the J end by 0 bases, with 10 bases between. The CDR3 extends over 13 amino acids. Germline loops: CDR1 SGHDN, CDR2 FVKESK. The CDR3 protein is CASARGVNTEAFF. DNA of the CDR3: TGTGCCAGCGCTCGGGGGGTGAACACTGAAGCTTTCTTT.

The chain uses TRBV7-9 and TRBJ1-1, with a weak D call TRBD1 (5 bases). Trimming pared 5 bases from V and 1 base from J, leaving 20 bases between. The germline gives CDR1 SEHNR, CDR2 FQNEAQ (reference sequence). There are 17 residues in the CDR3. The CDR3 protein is CASSPMAGRGGNTEAFF. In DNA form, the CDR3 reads TGTGCCAGCAGCCCCATGGCGGGGAGGGGCGGGAACACTGAAGCTTTCTTT.

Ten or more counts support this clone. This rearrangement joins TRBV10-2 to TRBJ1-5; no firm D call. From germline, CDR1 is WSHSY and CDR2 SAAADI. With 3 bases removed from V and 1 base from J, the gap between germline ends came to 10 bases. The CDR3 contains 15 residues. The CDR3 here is CASSESEESNQPQHF. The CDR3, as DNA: TGCGCCAGCAGTGAATCAGAGGAAAGCAATCAGCCCCAGCATTTT.

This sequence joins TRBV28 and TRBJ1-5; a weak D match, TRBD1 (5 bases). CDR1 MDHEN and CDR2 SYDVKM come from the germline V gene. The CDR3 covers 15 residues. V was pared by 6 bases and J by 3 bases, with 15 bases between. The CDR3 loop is CASRPNRYLNQPQHF. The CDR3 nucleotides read TGTGCCAGCAGACCCAACAGGTACCTCAATCAGCCCCAGCATTTT.

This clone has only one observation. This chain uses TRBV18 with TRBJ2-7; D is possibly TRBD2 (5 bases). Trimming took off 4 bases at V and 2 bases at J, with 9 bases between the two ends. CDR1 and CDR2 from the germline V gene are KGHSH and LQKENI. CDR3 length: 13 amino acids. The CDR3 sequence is CASSLGLAYEQYF. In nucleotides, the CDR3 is TGTGCCAGCTCACTAGGACTGGCCTACGAGCAGTACTTC.

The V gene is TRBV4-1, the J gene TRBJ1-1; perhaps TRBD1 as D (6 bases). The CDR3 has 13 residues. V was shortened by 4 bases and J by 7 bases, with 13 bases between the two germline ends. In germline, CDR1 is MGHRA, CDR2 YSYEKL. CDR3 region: CASSRGGDFEAFF. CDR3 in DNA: TGCGCCAGCAGCCGAGGGGGGGACTTTGAAGCTTTCTTT.

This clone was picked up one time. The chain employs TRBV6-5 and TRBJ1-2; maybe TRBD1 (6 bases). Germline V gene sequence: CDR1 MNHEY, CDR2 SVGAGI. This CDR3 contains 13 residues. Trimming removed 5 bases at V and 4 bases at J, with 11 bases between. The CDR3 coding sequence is TGTGCCAGCAGTCTACAGGGCGGCTATGGCTACACCTTC. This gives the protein CASSLQGGYGYTF.

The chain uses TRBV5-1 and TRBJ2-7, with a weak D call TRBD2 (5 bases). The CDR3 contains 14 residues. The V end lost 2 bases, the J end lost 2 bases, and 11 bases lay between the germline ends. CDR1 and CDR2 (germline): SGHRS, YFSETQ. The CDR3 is CASSFSGETYEQYF. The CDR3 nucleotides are TGCGCCAGCAGCTTCAGCGGAGAGACCTACGAGCAGTACTTC.

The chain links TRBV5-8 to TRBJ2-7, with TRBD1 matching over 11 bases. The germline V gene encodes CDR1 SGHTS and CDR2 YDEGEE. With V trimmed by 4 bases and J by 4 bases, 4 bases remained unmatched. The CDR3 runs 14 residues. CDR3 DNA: TGTGCCAGCAGCCCGGACAGGGGGCTGTACGAGCAGTACTTC. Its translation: CASSPDRGLYEQYF.

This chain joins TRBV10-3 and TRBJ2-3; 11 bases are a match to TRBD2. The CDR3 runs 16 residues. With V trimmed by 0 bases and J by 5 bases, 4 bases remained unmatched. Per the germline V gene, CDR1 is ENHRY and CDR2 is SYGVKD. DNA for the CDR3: TGTGCCATCAGTGAGTCTAGCGGGGGGGCAGGAGATACGCAGTATTTT. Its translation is CAISESSGGAGDTQYF.

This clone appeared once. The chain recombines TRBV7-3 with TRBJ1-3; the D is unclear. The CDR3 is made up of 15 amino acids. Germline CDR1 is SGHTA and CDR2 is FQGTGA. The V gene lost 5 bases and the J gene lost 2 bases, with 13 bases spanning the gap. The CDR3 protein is CASSAGGKTGNTIYF. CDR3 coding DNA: TGTGCCAGCAGCGCCGGAGGGAAGACTGGAAACACCATATATTTT.

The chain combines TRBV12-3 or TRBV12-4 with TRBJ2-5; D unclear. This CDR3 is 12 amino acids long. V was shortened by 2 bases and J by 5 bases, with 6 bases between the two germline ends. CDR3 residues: CASSLSRETQYF. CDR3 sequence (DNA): TGTGCCAGCAGTTTATCCCGGGAGACCCAGTACTTC.

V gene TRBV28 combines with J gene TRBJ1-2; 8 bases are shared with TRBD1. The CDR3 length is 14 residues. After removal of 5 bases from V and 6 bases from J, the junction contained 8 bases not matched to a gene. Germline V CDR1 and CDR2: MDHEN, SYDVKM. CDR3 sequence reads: CASSPWTGRNGYTF. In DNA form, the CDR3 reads TGTGCCAGCAGTCCCTGGACAGGGAGGAATGGCTACACCTTC.